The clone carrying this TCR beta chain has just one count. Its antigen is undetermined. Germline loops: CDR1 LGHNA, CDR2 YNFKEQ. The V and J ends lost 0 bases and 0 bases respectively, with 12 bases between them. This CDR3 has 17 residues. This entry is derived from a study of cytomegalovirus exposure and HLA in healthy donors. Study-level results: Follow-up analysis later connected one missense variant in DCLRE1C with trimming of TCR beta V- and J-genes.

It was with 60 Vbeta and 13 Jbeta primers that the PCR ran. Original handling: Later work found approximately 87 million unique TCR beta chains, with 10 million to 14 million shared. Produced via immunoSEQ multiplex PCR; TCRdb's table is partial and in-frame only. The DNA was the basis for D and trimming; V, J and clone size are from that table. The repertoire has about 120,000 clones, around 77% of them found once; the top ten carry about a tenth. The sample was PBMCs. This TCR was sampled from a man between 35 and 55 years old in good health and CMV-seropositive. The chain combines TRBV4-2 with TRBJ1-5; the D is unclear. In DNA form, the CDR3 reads TGTGCCAGCAGCCAAGATCTCTCTTACAATAGCAATCAGCCCCAGCATTTT. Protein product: CASSQDLSYNSNQPQHF.